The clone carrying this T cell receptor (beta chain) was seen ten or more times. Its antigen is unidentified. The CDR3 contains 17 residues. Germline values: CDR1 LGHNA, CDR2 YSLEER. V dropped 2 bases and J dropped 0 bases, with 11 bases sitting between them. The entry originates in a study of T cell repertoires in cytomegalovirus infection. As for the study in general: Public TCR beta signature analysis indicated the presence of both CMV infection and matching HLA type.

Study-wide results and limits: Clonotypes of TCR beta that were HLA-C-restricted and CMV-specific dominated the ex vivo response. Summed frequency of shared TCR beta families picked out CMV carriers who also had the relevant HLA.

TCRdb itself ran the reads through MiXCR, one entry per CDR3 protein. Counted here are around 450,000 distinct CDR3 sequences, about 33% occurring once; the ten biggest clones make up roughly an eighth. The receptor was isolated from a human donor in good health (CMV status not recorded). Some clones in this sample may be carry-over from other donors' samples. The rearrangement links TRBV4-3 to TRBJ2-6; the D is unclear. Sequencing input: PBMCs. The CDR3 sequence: CASSQQAFTSGANVLTF. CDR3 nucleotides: TGCGCCAGCAGCCAACAAGCATTCACCTCTGGGGCCAACGTCCTGACTTTC.